This TCR beta chain was captured in a study of OX40 agonist ivuxolimab in advanced cancers. Overall study: Patients were given ivuxolimab, an antibody that agonizes OX40 (CD134). Study results and limitations: By week 6 at 0.1 to 3.0 mg/kg, blood CD4+ and CD8+ T cells had expanded clonally. Certain nonresponders likewise exhibited a low normalized T-cell clonal expansion.

Blood samples were obtained at baseline, cycle 4 day 1, and cycle 7 day 1. Germline CDR1 is MNHEY and CDR2 is SVGAGI. The CDR3 is made up of 14 amino acids. Trimming removed 6 bases from V and 8 bases from J, with 19 bases in between. The table lists this clone with a count of one. Its antigen is still unknown. TCRdb's copy holds only in-frame clones and misses some; the assay was immunoSEQ multiplex PCR. Of 75,000 to 100,000 clones listed, 84% are singletons. The sequence was collected from an adult with an advanced solid tumor such as melanoma, head and neck, liver or kidney cancer. The sequencing here drew on CD4+ or CD8+ T cells sorted from blood, taken in a trial of the OX40 agonist ivuxolimab. V gene TRBV6-5 combines with J gene TRBJ1-2, with D possibly matching TRBD1 (6 bases). CDR3 amino acids: CASSNSGGAKGYTF. CDR3 coding DNA: TGTGCCAGCAGCAACTCGGGGGGGGCGAAGGGCTACACCTTC.